A single sample is the source of the 27 T cell receptor beta chains below, sequenced in a study of blood T cell repertoires in COVID-19. TCRdb keeps only in-frame clones here, not all; method: immunoSEQ multiplex PCR. This repertoire shows over 70,000 clones, 90% found once; its top ten account for more than 6%. What was sequenced was peripheral blood. These receptors originate from a young man with COVID-19, enrolled during active disease.

The CDR3 nucleotides read TGTGCCACCAGTGATGAGAGGAGCAATCAGCCCCAGCATTTT. This translates into CATSDERSNQPQHF. J is TRBJ1-5 and V is TRBV24-1, with no clear D. Germline values: CDR1 KGHDR, CDR2 SFDVKD. The CDR3 totals 14 residues. V lost 3 bases, J lost 1 base, and 6 bases lay in between.

This clone was detected a few times. The chain has TRBV7-2 and TRBJ2-7; possible D gene TRBD1, 6 bases. Trimming removed 5 bases at V and 2 bases at J, with 13 bases between. The germline CDR1 and CDR2 sequences are SGHTA and FQGNSA. The CDR3 covers 14 residues. Here the CDR3 reads CASSTSTGTYEQYF. The CDR3 DNA follows: TGTGCCAGCAGCACCTCGACAGGTACCTACGAGCAGTACTTC. Full variable domain (outside the CDR3, taken from reference TRBV7-2 and TRBJ2-7): GAGVSQSPSNKVTEKGKDVELRCDPISGHTALYWYRQSLGQGLEFLIYFQGNSAPDKSGLPSDRFSAERTGGSVSTLTIQRTQQEDSAVYLCASSTSTGTYEQYFGPGTRLTVT.

The chain recombines TRBV24-1 with TRBJ2-1; D ambiguous. CDR1 and CDR2 from the germline V gene are KGHDR and SFDVKD. The CDR3 totals 13 residues. V was trimmed by 3 bases and J by 13 bases, leaving 15 bases between them. In nucleotides, the CDR3 is TGTGCCACCAGTGATGTAACGAACTCCTTACAGTTCTTC. This encodes CATSDVTNSLQFF.

The chain couples TRBV6-2 or TRBV6-3 to TRBJ2-7; D is perhaps TRBD1 (6 bases). Trimming pared 4 bases from V and 2 bases from J, leaving 9 bases between. This CDR3 has 13 residues. Germline CDR1 reads MNHEY; CDR2 reads SVGEGT. Written as DNA, the CDR3 is TGTGCCAGCAGTTGGGACACCCCCTACGAGCAGTACTTC. It encodes CASSWDTPYEQYF.

The chain's CDR3 is CASSFPGKEGISYEQYF. CDR3 in DNA: TGTGCCAGCAGCTTCCCCGGGAAGGAGGGGATCTCCTACGAGCAGTACTTC. The V and J genes are TRBV7-8 and TRBJ2-7, with D perhaps TRBD2 (6 bases). The germline V gene has CDR1 SGHVS and CDR2 FQNEAQ. CDR3 length equals 17 residues. V lost 3 bases to trimming and J lost 0 bases, with 18 bases between them.

The chain carries TRBV6-5 and TRBJ2-7; 10 bases agree with TRBD1. There are 15 residues in the CDR3. CDR1 is MNHEY, CDR2 SVGAGI, per germline. The V segment lost 4 bases and the J segment 3 bases; nucleotides outside the gene matches: 6. CDR3: CASSLWTGGVYEQYF. In DNA, the CDR3 is TGTGCCAGCAGTTTGTGGACAGGGGGTGTCTACGAGCAGTACTTC.

The V and J genes are TRBV4-3 and TRBJ2-1; TRBD1 might be the D (5 bases). The CDR3 consists of 15 residues. V was shortened by 0 bases and J by 7 bases, with 13 bases between the two germline ends. CDR1 and CDR2 (germline): LGHNA, YSLEER. CDR3 sequence: CASSQDVGRVNEQFF. CDR3 bases: TGCGCCAGCAGCCAAGATGTCGGCAGGGTTAATGAGCAGTTCTTC.

The V call is TRBV28, the J call TRBJ2-7, with 8 nucleotides matching TRBD1. The CDR3 has 14 amino acids. The germline CDR1 and CDR2 sequences are MDHEN and SYDVKM. Trimming at V came to 2 bases and at J to 5 bases, leaving 5 bases not matched to a gene. CDR3 nucleotide sequence: TGTGCCAGCAGTTTACCGACAGGGGTTAACGAGCAGTACTTC. Its translation: CASSLPTGVNEQYF.

This sequence joins TRBV19 and TRBJ1-5; TRBD1 is a possible D gene (6 bases). V gave up 3 bases and J gave up 4 bases, with 13 bases separating them. The germline V gene has CDR1 LNHDA and CDR2 SQIVND (reference sequence). This CDR3 spans 15 amino acids. CDR3 loop: CASSMVGAQNQPQHF. The CDR3 region has the DNA TGTGCCAGTAGTATGGTGGGGGCTCAGAATCAGCCCCAGCATTTT.

The V gene is TRBV6-5, the J gene TRBJ1-1; 7 nucleotides match TRBD1. This CDR3 is 14 amino acids long. The junction had 6 bases not matched to a gene; V was cut back by 8 bases and J by 0 bases. CDR1 and CDR2 from the germline V gene are MNHEY and SVGAGI. CDR3 DNA: TGTGCCAGCCTTCGACAGGGCTTGAACACTGAAGCTTTCTTT. As protein: CASLRQGLNTEAFF.

V gene TRBV3-1 (or the pseudogene TRBV3-2) combines with J gene TRBJ1-6; 7 nucleotides align to TRBD1. Germline loops: CDR1 LGHDT, CDR2 YNNKEL (reference sequence). The CDR3 sequence is 16 residues long. J was trimmed by 7 bases and V by 1 base; bases with no gene match: 7. The CDR3 DNA is TGTGCCAGCAGCCAAGGACCGGGACAGCCAAATTCACCCCTCCACTTT. It specifies CASSQGPGQPNSPLHF.

V is TRBV6-6 and J is TRBJ2-5; 11 nucleotides match TRBD1. J lost 4 bases, V lost 5 bases, and 6 bases had no gene match. The V gene's germline CDR1 is MNHNY and CDR2 SVGAGI (reference sequence). The CDR3 is made up of 15 amino acids. The CDR3 is CASSEGQGGIETQYF. DNA of the CDR3: TGTGCCAGCAGTGAGGGACAGGGGGGGATAGAGACCCAGTACTTC.

A remark on this clone: The germline gene is not matched at one end of the junction; a read error may be the cause. Different DNA sequences within this sample yield the same CDR3. The gene calls are TRBV5-6 and TRBJ1-4; D unclear. The CDR3 extends over 14 amino acids. CDR1 and CDR2 from the germline V gene are SGHDT and YYEEEE. For the CDR3, the DNA is TGTGCCAGCAGTCTCATTGCAACTAATGAAAAACTGCTTTTT. Translation gives CASSLIATNEKLLF.

About this clone itself: An end of the junction does not agree with germline; a read error may underlie this. The chain uses TRBV30 and TRBJ1-2; no firm D call. This CDR3 contains 10 residues. CDR1 GTSNPN and CDR2 SVGIG come from the germline V gene (reference sequence). The CDR3 loop is CAWSPGRLSF. The CDR3 nucleotides are TGTGCCTGGAGTCCGGGTCGGCTCTCCTTC.

This chain joins TRBV4-2 and TRBJ2-5; D is unresolved. V lost 0 bases to trimming and J lost 5 bases, with 7 bases between them. In germline, CDR1 is LGHNA, CDR2 YNFKEQ. This CDR3 is 13 amino acids long. Here the CDR3 reads CASSQDVGETQYF. For the CDR3, the DNA is TGTGCCAGCAGCCAAGACGTCGGGGAGACCCAGTACTTC.

This chain uses TRBV5-1 with TRBJ1-1; weak D call: TRBD1 (5 bases). Germline loops: CDR1 SGHRS, CDR2 YFSETQ. V lost 0 bases and J 0 bases, leaving 18 bases between the germline ends. CDR3 length: 18 amino acids. Here the CDR3 DNA reads TGCGCCAGCAGCTTGGGAGTGGGGCAGGGAAGGGTGAACACTGAAGCTTTCTTT. It codes for CASSLGVGQGRVNTEAFF.

The chain has TRBV4-3 and TRBJ2-7; no clear D gene. V was cut by 0 bases and J by 1 base, with 7 bases left in between. Germline CDR1 and CDR2: LGHNA and YSLEER. This CDR3 has 14 amino acids. CDR3 region: CASSQDFRSYEQYF. The CDR3 nucleotides read TGCGCCAGCAGCCAAGATTTCCGGTCCTACGAGCAGTACTTC.

The chain is built from TRBV30 and TRBJ2-7; D perhaps matches TRBD1 (5 bases). There are 12 residues in the CDR3. Germline CDR1 and CDR2: GTSNPN and SVGIG (reference sequence). V was trimmed by 2 bases and J by 4 bases, leaving 9 bases between them. The CDR3 DNA reads as TGTGCCTGGAGTTGGCAGGGTTACGAGCAGTACTTC. This codes for CAWSWQGYEQYF.

The chain is built from TRBV30 and TRBJ2-7; weak D call: TRBD1 (6 bases). Trimming removed 5 bases at V and 3 bases at J, with 11 bases between. The germline gives CDR1 GTSNPN, CDR2 SVGIG (reference sequence). The CDR3 has 12 residues. The CDR3 DNA reads TGTGCCTGGGAAACGGACAGCTACGAGCAGTACTTC. This sequence encodes CAWETDSYEQYF.

V usage is TRBV23-1 and J usage is TRBJ2-1; 9 nucleotides align to TRBD2. TRBV23-1 is classed as an ORF, of uncertain function. Trimming took 1 base from V and 4 from J; bases not matched to a gene: 11. This CDR3 is built from 18 residues. CDR3 loop: CASSQLGLGLADYNEQFF. In DNA, the CDR3 is TGCGCCAGCAGTCAATTGGGACTGGGACTAGCAGATTACAATGAGCAGTTCTTC.

This sequence joins TRBV6-1 and TRBJ2-1, with TRBD2 matching 12 bases. Germline assignment: CDR1 MNHNS and CDR2 SASEGT. This CDR3 is built from 17 residues. After removal of 3 bases from V and 7 bases from J, the junction contained 10 bases not matched to a gene. For the CDR3, the DNA is TGTGCCAGCAGTGATAGGAGAGGACTAGCGGGGTTGAATGAGCAGTTCTTC. This codes for CASSDRRGLAGLNEQFF.

This chain links TRBV3-1 (or the pseudogene TRBV3-2) with TRBJ2-2; D perhaps matches TRBD2 (5 bases). Germline loops: CDR1 LGHDT, CDR2 YNNKEL (reference sequence). Trimming took 2 bases from V and 4 from J, leaving 20 bases between them. The CDR3 loop spans 18 amino acids. The CDR3 DNA sequence: TGTGCCAGCAGCCAAATAAGCGGCGAGGGCGGTCTCACCGGGGAGCTGTTTTTT. This codes for CASSQISGEGGLTGELFF.

This chain joins TRBV6-5 and TRBJ1-2; D unresolved. The V and J ends lost 0 bases and 7 bases respectively, with 12 bases between them. Germline V gene sequence: CDR1 MNHEY, CDR2 SVGAGI. This CDR3 has 14 residues. The CDR3 spells CASSYSVAGSGYTF. In DNA, the CDR3 is TGTGCCAGCAGTTACTCGGTGGCGGGCTCTGGCTACACCTTC.

The chain links TRBV6-5 to TRBJ1-1; the D gene is possibly TRBD1 (6 bases). Trimming cost V 8 bases and J 3 bases, with 16 bases left between them. Germline V gene data show CDR1 as MNHEY and CDR2 as SVGAGI. CDR3 length: 14 amino acids. The CDR3 nucleotides read TGTGCCAGCGCGTCGAGACAGGCTTACACTGAAGCTTTCTTT. Translating it yields CASASRQAYTEAFF.

This clone was observed once. The chain couples TRBV9 to TRBJ1-2; possible D gene TRBD1, 6 bases. In germline, CDR1 is SGDLS, CDR2 YYNGEE. Trimming took off 5 bases at V and 6 bases at J, with 8 bases between the two ends. This CDR3 is 11 amino acids long. The CDR3 DNA is TGTGCCAGCAGACACAGGGATGGCTACACCTTC. It translates to CASRHRDGYTF.

In its sample, this clone was seen a few times. V usage is TRBV21-1 and J usage is TRBJ1-2; TRBD1 reflects the table's D call only, with no check against the DNA. TRBV21-1 has pseudogene status. The CDR3 is made up of 17 amino acids. The CDR3 loop reads CASSKKGTDRRHYGYTF. The CDR3 coding sequence is TGTGCCAGCAGCAAAAAAGGGACCGACAGGCGTCATTATGGCTACACCTTC.

CDR3 residues: CASSGLAGRQETQYF. CDR3 sequence (DNA): TGTGCCAGCAGCGGACTAGCGGGACGCCAAGAGACCCAGTACTTC. The chain couples TRBV27 to TRBJ2-5; TRBD2 agrees at 12 bases. The J segment lost 1 base and the V segment lost 6 bases, leaving 3 bases of the junction unmatched. Germline values: CDR1 MNHEY, CDR2 SMNVEV (reference sequence). The CDR3 is made up of 15 amino acids.